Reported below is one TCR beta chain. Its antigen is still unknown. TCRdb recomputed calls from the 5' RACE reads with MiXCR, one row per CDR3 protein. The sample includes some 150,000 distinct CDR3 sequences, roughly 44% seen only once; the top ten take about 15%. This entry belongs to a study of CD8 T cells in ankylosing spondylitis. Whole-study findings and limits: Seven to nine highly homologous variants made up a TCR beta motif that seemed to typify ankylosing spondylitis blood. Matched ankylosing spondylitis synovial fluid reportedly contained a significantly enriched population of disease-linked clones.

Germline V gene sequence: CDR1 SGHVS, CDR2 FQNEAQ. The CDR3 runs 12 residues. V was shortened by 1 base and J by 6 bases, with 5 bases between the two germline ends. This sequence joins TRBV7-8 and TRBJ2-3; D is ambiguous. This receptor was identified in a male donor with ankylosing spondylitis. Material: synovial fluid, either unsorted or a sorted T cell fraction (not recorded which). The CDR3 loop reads CASSLVFDTQYF. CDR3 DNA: TGTGCCAGCAGCTTAGTGTTTGATACGCAGTATTTT.